This section outlines one TCR beta chain sequence together with its context. The clone's antigen remains unknown. Qualities for individual bases were not recorded, and no much larger clone is one base off. These data belong to a study of response to subunit inactivated influenza vaccine (dated by TCRdb to 2016 to 2019). With regard to the full study: Deep quantitative T cell receptor repertoire profiling was used in the study to track responses to a trivalent subunit inactivated influenza vaccine.

Points the paper makes about the study in general: The authors proposed that each seasonal influenza vaccination may bring in only a limited number of new T cells.

Libraries came from RT-PCR. The instrument was an Illumina HiSeq 2500. The public sequencing data were trimmed at Q25 with fastp and processed into clonotypes with MiXCR by TCRdb, which kept only in-frame beta chains. Identical CDR3 proteins give one entry, which carries the most common genes and DNA. Counted in this sample were about 570,000 distinct CDR3 sequences; 11% of them appeared once. The ten largest clonotypes hold about 10% of the sample. The germline ends are 12 bases apart after V is trimmed by 0 bases and J by 2 bases. Reading the germline V gene gives CDR1 ENHRY and CDR2 SYGVKD. The CDR3 runs 16 amino acids, cysteine and phenylalanine included. Solely the CDR3 DNA is kept, with 48 bases framed from the first base. This sample was shared with a second study, whose subject was T cells expressing NK-cell markers. The second study also describes: The TCR beta cDNA libraries were made using 5'RACE template switching, a step that added both a universal primer site and unique molecular identifiers. TCR beta-chain repertoires were profiled in sorted CD3+CD56+NKG2C+, CD3+CD56+NKG2C- and CD3+CD56-NKG2C+ T-cell subsets from about 8 donors. Among the eight sequenced donors, only one was HCMV-seronegative, while the other seven were HCMV-seropositive. In several experiments an anti-gammadeltaTCR antibody was added to restrict sorting to alphabetaTCR-expressing T cells. In six donors, the dominant CD3+CD56+NKG2C+ clonotypes were among the top 10 CD8+ clonotypes and accounted for about 1.0-7.5% of CD8+ T cells. Those dominant clonotypes were again the most abundant among CD3+CD56-NKG2C+ cells in a few donors, at about 28.3-65%. It remained unclear whether the expanded NKG2C-expressing T cell clones were specific for HCMV antigens. The study sequenced eight donors, all healthy volunteers chosen at random: three men and five women. HCMV-specific IgG was detected in serum with a commercial ELISA kit to determine HCMV serostatus. Ficoll density gradient centrifugation was used to isolate peripheral blood mononuclear cells from blood. For five to seven donors, bulk peripheral blood T-cell repertoires were also sequenced from unsorted PBMC. cDNA synthesis was primed from the TCR beta constant segment and was followed by two successive PCR amplification steps. Libraries were sequenced as 2 x 150 bp reads on Illumina HiSeq 2000/2500, MiSeq or NextSeq. MIGEC was used to demultiplex reads and group reads by UMI, and MiTCR was used to assemble and quantify clonotypes. To remove erroneous sequences, TCR cDNA sequences were retained only when supported by two or more reads. The tcR package was used for downstream repertoire analysis, and clonotypes were matched across fractions by CDR3 nucleotide sequence plus V segment. Antigen specificity was annotated against VDJdb with VDJmatch, allowing one amino acid substitution in CDR3.

The chain employs TRBV10-3 and TRBJ2-3, with TRBD1 tentatively as D gene (7 bases match). Source: PBMCs from blood, taken on the day of vaccination. The sequence derives from a man aged 45-65 years who received an inactivated influenza vaccine. Donor details come from another sample of the same person, matched by shared clones. In nucleotide form, the sequence is TGTGCCATCAGTGAGTCCCAGGGGGGCCTCACAGATACGCAGTATTTT. Translation gives CAISESQGGLTDTQYF.